This TCR beta chain originates from a study of T cell responses to AZD1222 COVID-19 vaccine (TCRdb year 2021). Study-wide context: A total of just over 230 trial participants underwent TCR sequencing, of whom more than 200 had received two doses of AZD1222 and 26 had received two doses of the MenACWY control vaccine. Enrollment into the trials was organized by age into subgroups of 18-55, 56-69 and 70-plus years, and those subgroups contained roughly 150, 30 and 60 TCR-sequenced participants, respectively.

Concerning this clone: Its specific antigen is unknown. The record has no base qualities; no much larger clone is one base away.

Study-level results and caveats: Nearly half of unique spike-specific TCRs reportedly recognized epitopes outside regions mutated in the B.1.351 and B.1.1.7 variants. CD4 TCRs associated with the vaccine covered the entire spike protein, and the dominant responses were in regions 160-218 and 743-854. Participants were mostly white British and included more females than males, and it was suggested by the authors that clonal diversity may have been underestimated. A significant rise in spike-specific TCR breadth and depth was observed after two AZD1222 doses relative to day 0 and relative to MenACWY recipients. The 56-69-year group was small, and its depth increase did not reach significance, likely because of low power. Conclusions about previously exposed vaccinees are limited, since just six AZD1222 recipients were seropositive for SARS-CoV-2 at baseline. Because no day 14 peak-response samples were available, the repertoires could be characterized only after the peak T cell response.

Taken from the germline V gene, the CDR1 and CDR2 loops are SGHVS and FQNEAQ. From its cysteine to its phenylalanine, the CDR3 spans 15 amino acids. Only the CDR3 DNA is retained, 45 bases long and in frame from the first base. At the junction V is shortened by 1 base and J by 4 bases; bases outside the gene matches: 3. The CDR3 regions of human TCRbeta chains were subjected to immunosequencing. As for the original processing: Repertoire TCRs were checked for matches against a reference library of SARS-CoV-2-specific TCRs that had been generated using the MIRA antigen-specificity platform. Breadth meant the fraction of unique TCRs that were SARS-CoV-2-associated, whereas depth meant the fraction of total T cells that were SARS-CoV-2-associated. Using the MIRA data, each spike-specific TCR was mapped to the spike region that the TCR reacts to and placed in a CD4 or CD8 class. Log10-transformed breadth and depth values were compared by one-way ANOVA with Sidak's multiple comparisons tests. TCRdb provides this immuneACCESS table in a form limited to in-frame rearrangements. Some clones are lacking; in checked studies, under half of them reflect an unresolved V gene, and why the rest are absent is not known. The V and J calls and clone size were taken over from that table, and D and trimming were inferred from the DNA. This sample gives 150,000 to 200,000 clones in total; about 90% of them show up just once. The biggest ten clones account for 1% to 1.5% of the sample.

Per the publication, the time point label means: about 28 days (+/-7) after the second vaccine dose. AZD1222 recipients whose second dose came at about 4 weeks and those whose second dose came at about 12 weeks were combined into one group, since spike-specific TCR depth and breadth did not differ between the two schedules. Vaccinee samples were obtained from the UK trials COV001 and COV002, which included a single-blind randomized controlled phase 2/3 trial of AZD1222 (ChAdOx1 nCoV-19) in healthy adults. For TCRbeta chain sequencing, PBMC samples were collected from trial participants at day 0 and at day 28 after the second dose.

The sequence joins TRBV7-8 to TRBJ2-1; the junction holds 8 bases that match TRBD2. This specimen consisted of peripheral blood, obtained 28 days after the second AZD1222 dose. The receptor comes from an adult who received the AZD1222 COVID-19 vaccine. The nucleotides read TGTGCCAGCAGCTTAGGCCCGGGAGGGTACAATGAGCAGTTCTTC. This yields the protein CASSLGPGGYNEQFF.